One sample yielded the 21 T cell receptor beta chains listed below, sequenced in a study of T cell repertoires in cytomegalovirus infection. TCRdb used MiXCR to reprocess the reads, holding one entry per CDR3 protein. The sample contains fewer than 85,000 distinct CDR3 sequences, about 4.2% of which appear only once. The sequenced sample consisted of PBMCs. These receptor sequences come from a human donor in good health (CMV status not recorded). Some clones in this sample may be carry-over from other donors' samples.

This clonotype showed up just a few times. The chain recombines TRBV7-2 with TRBJ2-2; possibly TRBD1 for D (6 bases). V lost 2 bases, J lost 10 bases, and 8 bases lay in between. Germline lookup yields CDR1 SGHTA and CDR2 FQGNSA. The CDR3 loop spans 12 amino acids. The chain's CDR3 is CASSLLGAELFF. The CDR3 bases are TGTGCCAGCAGCTTATTGGGGGCGGAGCTGTTTTTT.

This clonotype was seen ten or more times. This chain links TRBV10-3 with TRBJ2-3; a weak D match, TRBD1 (6 bases). This CDR3 is built from 15 residues. Germline loops: CDR1 ENHRY, CDR2 SYGVKD. The V gene lost 10 bases and the J gene lost 2 bases, with 19 bases spanning the gap. For the CDR3, the DNA is TGTGCCACCGAGACCGCGACAGGATACACAGATACGCAGTATTTT. It specifies CATETATGYTDTQYF.

The chain is built from TRBV10-3 and TRBJ2-3, with TRBD2 matching over 11 bases. CDR3 size: 20 residues. J lost 0 bases, V lost 4 bases, and 15 bases had no gene match. From germline, CDR1 is ENHRY and CDR2 SYGVKD. This chain's CDR3 is CAISVATGTSGSYSTDTQYF. CDR3 nucleotides: TGTGCCATCAGTGTAGCCACCGGGACTAGCGGTTCTTATAGCACAGATACGCAGTATTTT.

This clonotype was seen at least ten times. The chain is built from TRBV20-1 and TRBJ1-1, with D hard to call. V dropped 5 bases and J dropped 3 bases, with 10 bases sitting between them. From germline, CDR1 is DFQATT and CDR2 SNEGSKA (reference sequence). The CDR3 has 12 amino acids. This CDR3 reads CSASQWDTEAFF. The CDR3 nucleotides are TGCAGTGCTTCCCAGTGGGACACTGAAGCTTTCTTT.

At least ten counts were recorded for this clonotype. The chain is built from TRBV7-2 and TRBJ1-2; 7 nucleotides match TRBD1. The CDR3 runs to 14 residues. V was clipped by 9 bases and J by 6 bases; unmatched bases: 13. Looked up from germline, CDR1 is SGHTA and CDR2 is FQGNSA. The CDR3 DNA sequence: TGTGCCAGTACGGAGAGACAGGGAATTAATGGCTACACCTTC. Translating gives CASTERQGINGYTF.

This clonotype was seen at least ten times. The chain couples TRBV6-2 or TRBV6-3 to TRBJ2-7; D is ambiguous. This CDR3 spans 15 amino acids. The ends were cut back, 7 bases at V and 3 bases at J, with 19 bases in the middle. Germline-derived CDR1 and CDR2 are MNHEY and SVGEGT. CDR3 amino acids: CASTPIPGRFYEQYF. As DNA, the CDR3 is TGTGCCAGCACCCCAATTCCCGGACGGTTCTACGAGCAGTACTTC.

This clonotype was observed a handful of times. The CDR3 protein is CASSSGQGWARETQYF. In nucleotides, the CDR3 is TGTGCCAGCAGCTCAGGACAGGGATGGGCGCGGGAGACCCAGTACTTC. The rearrangement uses TRBV7-2 and TRBJ2-5; 8 bases agree with TRBD1. This CDR3 has 16 amino acids. Germline loops: CDR1 SGHTA, CDR2 FQGNSA. The V gene end was trimmed by 4 bases and the J gene end by 5 bases; junction bases not matched to a gene: 12.

This clonotype was seen only a few times. V gene TRBV7-6 combines with J gene TRBJ2-1; D may be TRBD1 (6 bases). Between the trimmed V and J ends, which lost 5 bases and 4 bases, there was a span of 9 bases. The germline V gene encodes CDR1 SGHVS and CDR2 FNYEAQ. CDR3 length: 13 amino acids. The CDR3: CASSPGQYNEQFF. CDR3 nucleotides: TGTGCCAGCAGCCCTGGACAGTACAATGAGCAGTTCTTC.

This clonotype was found many times. This chain connects TRBV4-3 to TRBJ2-1; 8 bases fit TRBD2. Germline loops: CDR1 LGHNA, CDR2 YSLEER. J gave up 0 bases and V 0 bases, and 7 bases lay outside the gene matches. The CDR3 totals 18 residues. The CDR3 nucleotides are TGCGCCAGCAGCCAAGATTATGTTGGGACTAGCTCCTACAATGAGCAGTTCTTC. Translation gives CASSQDYVGTSSYNEQFF.

V gene TRBV20-1 combines with J gene TRBJ2-7; tentatively, D is TRBD1 (6 bases). The germline CDR1 and CDR2 sequences are DFQATT and SNEGSKA (reference sequence). Trimming left V 5 bases short and J 0 bases short, with 11 bases between. The length of the CDR3 is 13 residues. CDR3 sequence reads: CSAGQPSSYEQYF. The CDR3 coding sequence is TGCAGTGCTGGACAGCCTAGCTCCTACGAGCAGTACTTC.

This clonotype was picked up many times. This chain joins TRBV10-3 and TRBJ2-7; a possible D gene is TRBD1 (6 bases). The V gene's germline CDR1 is ENHRY and CDR2 SYGVKD. The CDR3 is made up of 12 amino acids. V lost 4 bases, J lost 3 bases, and 7 bases lay in between. In DNA form, the CDR3 reads TGTGCCATCAGTGGACAGGTCTACGAGCAGTACTTC. Protein product: CAISGQVYEQYF.

Ten or more counts support this clonotype. The rearrangement joins TRBV7-2 to TRBJ1-2; a weak D match, TRBD1 (5 bases). V lost 3 bases and J 4 bases, leaving 9 bases between the germline ends. Germline CDR1 and CDR2: SGHTA and FQGNSA. The CDR3 contains 13 residues. CDR3: CASSLGQTYGYTF. Written as DNA, the CDR3 is TGTGCCAGCAGCTTGGGGCAGACCTATGGCTACACCTTC.

This clonotype showed up many times. The rearrangement joins TRBV7-2 to TRBJ2-3, with D possibly TRBD1 on 5 matching bases. With 1 base removed from V and 1 base from J, the gap between germline ends came to 6 bases. The germline CDR1 and CDR2 sequences are SGHTA and FQGNSA. This CDR3 has 14 residues. CDR3 amino acids: CASSLGRGTDTQYF. The CDR3 region has the DNA TGTGCCAGCAGCTTAGGCAGGGGCACAGATACGCAGTATTTT.

This clonotype was counted ten times or more. The J gene is TRBJ2-7, the V gene TRBV7-2; weak D call: TRBD2 (5 bases). V shed 1 base and J shed 0 bases, with 25 bases lying between them. Germline assignment: CDR1 SGHTA and CDR2 FQGNSA. The CDR3 is 20 residues long. The CDR3 DNA follows: TGTGCCAGCAGCTTAGTAAGCCTTGGTTCCCCCAGCGGAGGCTCCTACGAGCAGTACTTC. Its protein is CASSLVSLGSPSGGSYEQYF.

The chain uses TRBV7-2 and TRBJ1-1; 7 bases align to TRBD1. The CDR3 has 13 amino acids. V was clipped by 2 bases and J by 11 bases; unmatched bases: 8. Per germline, CDR1 SGHTA and CDR2 FQGNSA. Here the CDR3 reads CASSLQTGPWAFF. Written as DNA, the CDR3 is TGTGCCAGCAGCTTACAGACAGGGCCGTGGGCTTTCTTT.

With respect to this clonotype: This may come from a read error, since a much larger clone is one base off. This chain links TRBV28 with TRBJ1-2; TRBD1 might be the D (5 bases). Germline CDR1 is MDHEN and CDR2 is SYDVKM. The CDR3 totals 14 residues. Deletions cut 10 bases from V and 8 bases from J, with 23 bases between. CDR3 coding DNA: TGTGCCATCGGGGGGTCACCAGGCGAGTGGGGCTACACCTTC. Its protein is CAIGGSPGEWGYTF.

There are many counts of this clonotype. The V call is TRBV4-3, the J call TRBJ2-2; D tentatively reads TRBD1 or TRBD2 (6 bases each). The V gene lost 2 bases and the J gene lost 1 base, with 11 bases spanning the gap. Germline loops: CDR1 LGHNA, CDR2 YSLEER. The CDR3 has 16 amino acids. CDR3 bases: TGCGCCAGCAGCCAACTCGGGGGCAAGAACACCGGGGAGCTGTTTTTT. As protein: CASSQLGGKNTGELFF.

This clonotype was counted many times. This chain connects TRBV7-3 to TRBJ2-1, with D perhaps TRBD2 (6 bases). V was clipped by 5 bases and J by 5 bases, with 13 bases between them. Germline V gives CDR1 SGHTA, CDR2 FQGTGA. The CDR3 is 14 amino acids. The CDR3 nucleotides are TGTGCCAGCAGCCTTAGCGGAGGGAACAATGAGCAGTTCTTC. Translating it yields CASSLSGGNNEQFF. Full variable domain (rest looked up from reference TRBV7-3 and TRBJ2-1): GAGVSQTPSNKVTEKGKYVELRCDPISGHTALYWYRQSLGQGPEFLIYFQGTGAADDSGLPNDRFFAVRPEGSVSTLKIQRTERGDSAVYLCASSLSGGNNEQFFGPGTRLTVL.

On this clonotype: This may come from a read error, since a much larger clone is one base off. This rearrangement joins TRBV7-6 to TRBJ2-7, with 8 bases aligning to TRBD1. This CDR3 is built from 16 residues. CDR1 and CDR2 from the germline V gene are SGHVS and FNYEAQ. The CDR3 region has the DNA TGTGCCAGCAGCAAAGGGACAGGCCCTCGCGTCGACGAGCAGAACTTC. This gives the protein CASSKGTGPRVDEQNF.

V is TRBV7-2 and J is TRBJ1-1; the match to TRBD1 covers 7 bases. CDR1 SGHTA and CDR2 FQGNSA come from the germline V gene. The CDR3 contains 14 residues. J gave up 1 base and V 5 bases, and 4 bases lay outside the gene matches. The CDR3 region is CASSRTGANTEAFF. CDR3 DNA sequence: TGTGCCAGCAGCCGAACAGGGGCGAACACTGAAGCTTTCTTT.

The rearrangement uses TRBV6-5 and TRBJ2-3; 10 nucleotides align to TRBD2. The CDR3 contains 15 residues. V lost 10 bases and J lost 2; bases outside the gene matches: 9. CDR1 and CDR2 (germline): MNHEY, SVGAGI. The CDR3 loop reads CATRLAGALTDTQYF. In DNA, the CDR3 is TGTGCCACTCGTCTAGCGGGAGCCCTCACAGATACGCAGTATTTT.